This T cell receptor beta chain emerged from a study of cytomegalovirus exposure and HLA in healthy donors (dated by TCRdb to the late 2010s). In the study overall: An earlier analysis of roughly 500 of the donors reported 250 to 300 Gb of sequence data and more than 90 million unique TCR beta sequences from 150 million to 200 million T cells. An early release that covered roughly 600 HLA-typed donors contained approximately 300 gigabases of sequencing data and around 80 million unique TCR sequences. The genetic ancestry cluster associated with self-reported Caucasian donors included 81% of the roughly 400 genotyped donors. The study was designed to test whether signatures of past pathogen exposure could be identified by cataloging public T cell receptors. The T cell repertoires of several hundred subjects were profiled by immunosequencing and related to cytomegalovirus serostatus. A separate validation cohort of about 110 different subjects was used in addition to the roughly 670-subject first cohort. The study combined high-throughput TCR immunosequencing, statistical association of individual TCRs with disease status, and machine learning to predict cytomegalovirus infection status. To study patterns of TCR occurrence, a later analysis re-analyzed previously published TCR beta repertoires from 650 to 750 donors and added high-resolution HLA genotyping. Rather than using new phenotypic data, the later analysis identified candidate immune exposures from TCR beta sequences and from how often those sequences occurred across donors. An earlier analysis of more than 450 of the donors used high-throughput TCR beta sequencing to judge whether each TCR beta V gene segment behaved as functional or pseudogenic. Alongside the repertoire data, information on donor age, sex, ethnicity and CMV serostatus was compiled. In a later genetic analysis, genome-wide SNP genotypes for 398 of the 666 donors were used, and that subset was treated as a discovery cohort. All discovery cohort repertoires had been generated using a single sequencing platform. Both class I and class II loci were covered by HLA typing, at four-digit resolution. The number of typed donors differed by locus: about 620-640 for A, B, C, DRB1 and DQB1; 522 for DQA1; around 610 for DPA1; and some 450 for DPB1. Several DR-DQ haplotypes were handled as single units for association and clustering because linkage in the cohort was strong. Across 300 to 500 genotyped donors of the cohort, an average of roughly 250,000 unique TCR beta nucleotide sequences per donor were sequenced, and 15% to 20% of those sequences were non-productive. Results the study describes overall, beyond this receptor: Linkage disequilibrium might explain the correlated functional status among segregating V segments, but an unknown experimental factor could not be excluded. A further reported finding was that TCR beta sequences accurately predicted the HLA-A and HLA-B alleles for most subjects in the first cohort. The study listed approximately 160 TCR beta chains as associated with cytomegalovirus. The 87-base-pair reads could not distinguish some IMGT-functional V segments, including TRBV6-2 and TRBV6-3, so those segments were excluded. In a later genetic analysis, a missense DCLRE1C variant was associated with V-gene and J-gene trimming of TCR beta chains, and the association was replicated in an independent cohort. Across donors, most TCR sequences were observed very rarely, whereas some public TCRs were present in many individuals. Because HLA typing was unavailable for some donors at each locus, only the typed subset was used in association tests. In a later analysis, TCR association rates were found to vary across HLA loci, with the most associated TCRs seen for DRB1 alleles and the fewest for HLA-C alleles. Approximately 16 rarely observed V segments, including chromosome 9 orphons, were excluded from the earlier analysis of about 500 of the donors because counts were too low. In this cohort, only TCR beta chains were sequenced, and detectable features were limited by the absence of alpha or paired-chain data. The sequencing pipeline was judged likely to have produced a cluster of highly shared sequence variants as a technical artifact. According to a later genetic analysis, donors in an Asian-associated ancestry cluster had fewer N-insertions in productive TCRs than the approximately 670-donor mean. For the cohort, immune exposure information was limited to CMV serostatus. In an earlier analysis of some 550 of the donors, most TCR beta V segments were observed in productive rearrangements about 87% or about 30% of the time, broadly matching IMGT annotations. The classifier was reported to diagnose cytomegalovirus status with high specificity and sensitivity in both the original and validation cohorts. Roughly uniform sequencing depth across donors was assumed in presence/absence analyses, although this assumption may not hold. In a later analysis, HLA-associated TCR beta chains were found to be more clonally expanded and to have lower generation probabilities than equally common non-associated chains. The authors suggested that the approach could potentially be extended to other disease states and immunological phenotypes. According to a later analysis, most CMV-associated TCR beta chains appeared to be HLA-restricted, and the HLA associations seemed to be driven largely by CMV exposure. When HLA alleles, especially DR and DQ, strongly co-occurred, TCR associations were difficult to assign to individual alleles. Several of the top co-occurrence clusters appeared to be linked to parvovirus B19, influenza, CMV and Epstein-Barr virus, according to a later analysis. In vitro tests confirmed that a few of the cytomegalovirus-associated TCR beta chains recognize cytomegalovirus antigens. Specific HLA alleles were associated with 16,951 TCR beta sequences at a false discovery rate of 0.05 in a later analysis.

As concerns this clone: It lacks a known antigen. No base quality information exists; no much larger clone differs at one position.

The cohort was made up of hundreds of healthy bone marrow donors. Cohort members were all nominally healthy when sampled, although unrecorded immune exposures were likely present. The donor tested CMV seropositive, placing the donor among the 289 seropositive members of the cohort. Every donor gave a peripheral blood sample, and the peripheral blood mononuclear cells from that sample were used for TCR beta sequencing. Genomic DNA extraction from the blood cell samples was performed with the Qiagen DNeasy Blood Extraction Kit. To prepare the library, the immunoSEQ multiplex PCR assay was applied. A mixture of 60 forward primers for TCR Vbeta segments and 13 reverse primers for TCR Jbeta segments was used in the multiplex PCR. A multiplex PCR assay on genomic DNA amplified the CDR3 region of rearranged TCR beta genes. The amplified TCR beta libraries were sequenced on the Illumina HiSeq System as 87-base-pair reads. Per the original workflow: Across the 600 to 700 repertoires, a later analysis counted some 80 million unique TCR beta chains, roughly 11 million of which were shared by at least two donors. To remove PCR and sequencing errors, raw reads were error-corrected and collapsed into unique sequences using a nearest-neighbor algorithm that merged closely related sequences. V, D and J gene segments were assigned by aligning CDR3 sequences to IMGT reference sequences. Each retained sequence needed at least a six-nucleotide match to both a V gene segment and a J gene segment. A rearrangement was called productive if the CDR3 had no stop codons and remained in frame with V and J, and every other rearrangement was called non-productive. Following IMGT convention, CDR3 was defined as the stretch from the second conserved V-encoded cysteine to the conserved J-encoded phenylalanine. The earlier analysis of about 570 of the donors excluded any sequence lacking an unambiguous match to a single V gene segment. In an earlier analysis of approximately 590 of the donors, V segments were called functional above 56.7% productive rearrangements and were called segregating when the between-donor standard deviation exceeded 5%. To diagnose cytomegalovirus status from the catalog of TCR beta chain sequences, a statistical classification framework was built. In a later analysis, V and J genes were assigned by comparing TCR nucleotide sequences against IMGT/GENE-DB human TR gene sequences. Using the TCRdist pipeline, a later analysis assigned CDR3 sequences along with most-parsimonious VDJ recombination scenarios. In a later analysis, each TCR beta chain was defined by its CDR3 amino acid sequence together with its V-gene family, and reads without a unique V-gene family were excluded. To address suspected cross-contamination and a sequencing artifact, a later analysis removed a few hundred highly shared, low-generation-probability nucleotide sequences. A later analysis calculated a clonal expansion index for each public chain from normalized within-repertoire ranks of inferred template counts. A later analysis computed generation probabilities with a VDJ recombination model fitted to out-of-frame rearrangements, and checked the results against IGoR. In a later analysis, hypergeometric tests were used to score TCR-TCR, TCR-HLA and TCR-CMV co-occurrence, with a repertoire-size bias correction applied to TCR pairs. To estimate false discovery rates, a later analysis permuted the HLA or CMV assignments 20 times. A later analysis grouped co-occurring TCRs with DBSCAN, adding TCRdist sequence similarity when clustering within HLA-allele-positive subsets. Co-occurrence clustering excluded repertoires with fewer than 30,000 or more than 120,000 public chains, plus five with anomalous nucleotide sharing. What TCRdb holds here is the immuneACCESS table cut down to in-frame rearrangements. Part of the clones is not present; checked against another copy, under half of the missing clones reflect an unresolved V gene, and the others are unexplained. The D gene and trimming were derived from the DNA, and the V and J assignments and clone size from that table. The table for this sample lists 95,000 to 150,000 clones; 80% of them were counted only once. Of the sample, 7.5% to 9% falls within the top ten clones.

Relative to germline, V is 3 bases shorter and J is 4 bases shorter, with 7 bases between their ends. CDR1 and CDR2 (LNHDA, SQIVND) derive from the germline V gene (reference sequence). The CDR3 runs 13 residues from the cysteine to the phenylalanine. Only CDR3 DNA remains: 39 bases, in frame from the first base. The chain links TRBV19 with TRBJ2-1; no D gene call is confident. Sequencing used PBMCs. The TCR was taken from a female donor in good health and CMV-seropositive. The sequence in DNA is TGTGCCAGTAGTATTACAGCATACAATGAGCAGTTCTTC. It specifies CASSITAYNEQFF.